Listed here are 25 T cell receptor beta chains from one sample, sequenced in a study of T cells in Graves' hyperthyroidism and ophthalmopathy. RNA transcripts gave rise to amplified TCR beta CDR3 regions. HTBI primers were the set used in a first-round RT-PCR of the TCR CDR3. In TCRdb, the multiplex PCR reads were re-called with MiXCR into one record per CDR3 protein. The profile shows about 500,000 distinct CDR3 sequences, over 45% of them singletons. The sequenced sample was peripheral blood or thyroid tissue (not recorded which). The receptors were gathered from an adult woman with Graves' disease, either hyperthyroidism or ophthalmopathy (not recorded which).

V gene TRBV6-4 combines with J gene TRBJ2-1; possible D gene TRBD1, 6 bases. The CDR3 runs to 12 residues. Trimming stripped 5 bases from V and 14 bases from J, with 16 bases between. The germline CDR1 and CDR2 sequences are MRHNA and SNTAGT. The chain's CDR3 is CASSLRQGKKFF. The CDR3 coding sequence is TGTGCCAGCAGTTTGAGGCAGGGGAAAAAGTTCTTC.

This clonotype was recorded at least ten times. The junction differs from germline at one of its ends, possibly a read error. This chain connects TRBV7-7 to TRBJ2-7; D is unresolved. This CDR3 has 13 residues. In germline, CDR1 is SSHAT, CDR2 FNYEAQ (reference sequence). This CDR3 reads CASTGLKPYEQYF. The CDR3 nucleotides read TGTGCTAGCACCGGGCTGAAACCCTACGAGCAGTACTTC.

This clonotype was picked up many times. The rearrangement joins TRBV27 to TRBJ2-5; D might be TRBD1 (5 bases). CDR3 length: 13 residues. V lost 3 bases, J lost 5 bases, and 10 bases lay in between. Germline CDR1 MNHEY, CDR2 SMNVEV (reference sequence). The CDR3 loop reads CASSFMDKETQYF. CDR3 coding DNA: TGTGCCAGCAGTTTTATGGACAAGGAGACCCAGTACTTC.

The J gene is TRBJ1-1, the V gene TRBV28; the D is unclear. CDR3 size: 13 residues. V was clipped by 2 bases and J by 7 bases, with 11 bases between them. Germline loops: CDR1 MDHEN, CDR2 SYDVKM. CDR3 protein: CASSLGEELEAFF. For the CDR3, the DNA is TGTGCCAGCAGTTTAGGTGAAGAGCTTGAAGCTTTCTTT.

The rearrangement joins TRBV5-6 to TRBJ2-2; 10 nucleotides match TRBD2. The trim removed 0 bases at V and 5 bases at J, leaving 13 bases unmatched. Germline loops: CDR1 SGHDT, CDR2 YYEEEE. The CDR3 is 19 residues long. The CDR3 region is CASSLDPKGLAGVTGELFF. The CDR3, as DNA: TGTGCCAGCAGCTTGGACCCTAAAGGGCTAGCGGGAGTTACCGGGGAGCTGTTTTTT. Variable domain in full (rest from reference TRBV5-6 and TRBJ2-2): DAGVTQSPTHLIKTRGQQVTLRCSPKSGHDTVSWYQQALGQGPQFIFQYYEEEERQRGNFPDRFSGHQFPNYSSELNVNALLLGDSALYLCASSLDPKGLAGVTGELFFGEGSRLTVL.

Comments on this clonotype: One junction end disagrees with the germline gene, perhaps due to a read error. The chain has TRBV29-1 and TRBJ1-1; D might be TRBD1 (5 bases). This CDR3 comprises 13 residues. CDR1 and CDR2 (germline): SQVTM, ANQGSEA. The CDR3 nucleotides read TGCAGCGTCTGCAGGGAGAGGAACACTGAAGCTTCCTTT. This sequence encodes CSVCRERNTEASF.

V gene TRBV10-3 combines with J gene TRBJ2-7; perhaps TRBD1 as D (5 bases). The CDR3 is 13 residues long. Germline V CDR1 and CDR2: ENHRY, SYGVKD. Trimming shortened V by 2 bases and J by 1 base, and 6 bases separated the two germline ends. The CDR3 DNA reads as TGTGCCATCAGTGAGACAGGTTCCTACGAGCAGTACTTC. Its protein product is CAISETGSYEQYF.

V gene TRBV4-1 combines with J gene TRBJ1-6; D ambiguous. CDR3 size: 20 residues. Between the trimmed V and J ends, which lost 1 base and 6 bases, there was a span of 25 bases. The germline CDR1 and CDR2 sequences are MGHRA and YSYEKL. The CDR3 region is CASSQVPHPPGPNFNSPLHF. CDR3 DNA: TGCGCCAGCAGCCAAGTTCCCCACCCCCCCGGGCCCAACTTTAATTCACCCCTCCACTTT.

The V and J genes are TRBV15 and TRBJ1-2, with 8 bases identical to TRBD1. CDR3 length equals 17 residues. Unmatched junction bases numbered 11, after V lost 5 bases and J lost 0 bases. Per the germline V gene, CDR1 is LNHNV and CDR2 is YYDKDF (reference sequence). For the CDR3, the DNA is TGTGCCACCAGCGGACACAGGGGGGTCGGAGCTAACTATGGCTACACCTTC. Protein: CATSGHRGVGANYGYTF.

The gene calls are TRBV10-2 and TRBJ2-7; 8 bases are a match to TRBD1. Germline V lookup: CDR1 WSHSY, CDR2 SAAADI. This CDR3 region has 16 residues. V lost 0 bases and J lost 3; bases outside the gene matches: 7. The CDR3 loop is CASSESFGDRNYEQYF. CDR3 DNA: TGCGCCAGCAGTGAGTCGTTCGGGGACAGGAACTACGAGCAGTACTTC.

The CDR3 spells CAIGGQGSLNSPLHF. As DNA, the CDR3 is TGTGCCATCGGGGGACAGGGGTCTTTGAATTCACCCCTCCACTTT. This chain joins TRBV10-3 and TRBJ1-6, with TRBD1 matching over 10 bases. Germline lookup yields CDR1 ENHRY and CDR2 SYGVKD. The CDR3 consists of 15 residues. Trimming at V came to 8 bases and at J to 7 bases, leaving 8 bases not matched to a gene.

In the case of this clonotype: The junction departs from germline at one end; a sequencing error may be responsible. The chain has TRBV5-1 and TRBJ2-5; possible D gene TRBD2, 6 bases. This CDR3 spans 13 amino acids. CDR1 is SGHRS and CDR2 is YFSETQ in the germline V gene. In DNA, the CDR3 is TGCACCAGCAGCTTGGAGGGGAAAGAGACCCAGTACTTC. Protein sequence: CTSSLEGKETQYF.

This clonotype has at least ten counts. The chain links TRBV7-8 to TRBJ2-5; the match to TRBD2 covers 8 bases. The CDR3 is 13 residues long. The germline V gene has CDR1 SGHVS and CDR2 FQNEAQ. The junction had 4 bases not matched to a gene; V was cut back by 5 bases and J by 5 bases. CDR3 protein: CASSGGLEETQYF. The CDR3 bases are TGTGCCAGCAGCGGGGGACTAGAGGAGACCCAGTACTTC.

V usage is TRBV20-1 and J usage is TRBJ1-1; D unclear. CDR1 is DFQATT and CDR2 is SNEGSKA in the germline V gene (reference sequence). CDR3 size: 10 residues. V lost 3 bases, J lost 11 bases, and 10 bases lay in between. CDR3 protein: CSASRSGAFF. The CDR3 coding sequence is TGCAGTGCTAGTAGAAGTGGGGCTTTCTTT.

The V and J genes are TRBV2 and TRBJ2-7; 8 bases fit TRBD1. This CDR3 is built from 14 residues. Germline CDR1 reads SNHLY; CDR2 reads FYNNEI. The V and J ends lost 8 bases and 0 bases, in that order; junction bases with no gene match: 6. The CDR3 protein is CASLPGTGSYEQYF. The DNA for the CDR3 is TGTGCCAGCCTCCCCGGGACAGGCTCCTACGAGCAGTACTTC. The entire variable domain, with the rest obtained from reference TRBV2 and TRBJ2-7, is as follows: EPEVTQTPSHQVTQMGQEVILRCVPISNHLYFYWYRQILGQKVEFLVSFYNNEISEKSEIFDDQFSVERPDGSNFTLKIRSTKLEDSAMYFCASLPGTGSYEQYFGPGTRLTVT.

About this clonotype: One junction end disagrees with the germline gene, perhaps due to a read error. This chain's CDR3 is CANSKDILYGYTF. The CDR3 nucleotides read TGTGCCAACAGTAAAGATATCCTCTATGGCTACACCTTC. The rearrangement joins TRBV6-2 or TRBV6-3 to TRBJ1-2; D uncertain. Germline CDR1 reads MNHEY; CDR2 reads SVGEGT. The CDR3 sequence is 13 residues long.

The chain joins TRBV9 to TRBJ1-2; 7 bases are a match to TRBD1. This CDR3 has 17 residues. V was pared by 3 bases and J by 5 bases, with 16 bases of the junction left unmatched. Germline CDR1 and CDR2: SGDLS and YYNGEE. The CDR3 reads CASSAGGGTEGLYGYTF. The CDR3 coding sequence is TGTGCCAGCAGCGCAGGGGGTGGAACTGAAGGGCTTTATGGCTACACCTTC.

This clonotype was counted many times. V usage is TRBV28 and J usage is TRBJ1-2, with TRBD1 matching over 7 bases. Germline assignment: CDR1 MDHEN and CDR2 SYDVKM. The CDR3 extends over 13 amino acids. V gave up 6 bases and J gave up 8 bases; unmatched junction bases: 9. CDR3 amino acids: CASSLPLTGGYTF. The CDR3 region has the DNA TGTGCCAGCAGCCTCCCCCTGACAGGGGGCTACACCTTC.

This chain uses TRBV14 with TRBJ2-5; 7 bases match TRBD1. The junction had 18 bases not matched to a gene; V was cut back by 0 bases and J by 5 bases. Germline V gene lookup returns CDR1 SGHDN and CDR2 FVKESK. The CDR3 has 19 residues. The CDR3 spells CASSQEPTGTVRTSETQYF. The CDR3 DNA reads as TGTGCCAGCAGCCAAGAGCCCACCGGGACAGTAAGAACTTCGGAGACCCAGTACTTC.

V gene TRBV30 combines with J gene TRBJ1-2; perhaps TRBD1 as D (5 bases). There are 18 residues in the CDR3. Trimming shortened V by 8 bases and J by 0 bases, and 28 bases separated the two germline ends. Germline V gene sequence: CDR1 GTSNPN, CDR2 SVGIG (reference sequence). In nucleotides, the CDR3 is TGTGCCGGCTATCCTTTCGGCAGGGAAATGGCCACTAACTATGGCTACACCTTC. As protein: CAGYPFGREMATNYGYTF.

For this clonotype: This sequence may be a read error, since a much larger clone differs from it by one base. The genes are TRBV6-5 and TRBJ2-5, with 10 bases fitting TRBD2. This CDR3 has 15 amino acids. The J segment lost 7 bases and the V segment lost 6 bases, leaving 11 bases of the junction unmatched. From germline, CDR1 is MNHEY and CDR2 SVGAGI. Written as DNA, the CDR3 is TGTGCCAGCAGCGGCGGACTAGCGGTGAAAGGGACCCAGTACTTC. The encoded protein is CASSGGLAVKGTQYF.

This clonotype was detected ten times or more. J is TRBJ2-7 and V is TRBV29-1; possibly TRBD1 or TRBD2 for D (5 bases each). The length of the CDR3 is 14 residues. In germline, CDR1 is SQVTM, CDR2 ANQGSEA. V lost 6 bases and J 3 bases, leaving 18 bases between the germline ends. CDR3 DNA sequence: TGCAGCGTGCCCCTCCGGGACCTGGACTACGAGCAGTACTTC. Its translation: CSVPLRDLDYEQYF.

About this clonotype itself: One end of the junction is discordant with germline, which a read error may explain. The CDR3 loop reads CASSYSIGYEQYF. The CDR3 nucleotides are TGTGCCAGCAGTTACTCGATAGGTTACGAGCAGTACTTC. The J gene is TRBJ2-7, the V gene TRBV10-3, with no clear D. CDR1 and CDR2 from the germline V gene are ENHRY and SYGVKD. The CDR3 runs 13 residues.

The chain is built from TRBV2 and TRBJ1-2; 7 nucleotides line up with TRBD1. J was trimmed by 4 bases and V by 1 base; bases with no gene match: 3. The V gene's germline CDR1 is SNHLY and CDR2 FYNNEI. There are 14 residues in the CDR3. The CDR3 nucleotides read TGTGCCAGCAGTGAAGACGGGACAGCCTATGGCTACACCTTC. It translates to CASSEDGTAYGYTF.

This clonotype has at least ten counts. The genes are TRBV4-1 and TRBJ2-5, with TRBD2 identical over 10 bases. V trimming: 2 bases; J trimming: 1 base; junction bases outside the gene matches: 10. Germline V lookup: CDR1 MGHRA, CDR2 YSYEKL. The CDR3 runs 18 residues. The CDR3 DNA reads TGCGCCAGCAGCCAAAGCGGACTAGCGGAGAGAGTCCAAGAGACCCAGTACTTC. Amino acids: CASSQSGLAERVQETQYF.